The clone carrying this T cell receptor (beta chain) was counted only a few times. What it recognizes is unknown. The protocol was immunoSEQ multiplex PCR, while the TCRdb copy is restricted to in-frame clones and leaves out a portion. The table has 90,000 or so clones, 89% seen once. This CDR3 has 15 residues. The ends were cut back, 3 bases at V and 4 bases at J, with 14 bases in the middle. Germline CDR1 and CDR2: MRHNA and SNTAGT. The study pooled second doses at about 4 or about 12 weeks. This sample is part of a study of T cell responses to AZD1222 COVID-19 vaccine. Findings of the study overall: The study found vaccine-associated CD4 TCRs spanning spike, dominant at 160-218 and 743-854. Among the donors, most were white British and more were female, and clonal diversity was possibly underestimated. Seropositive at baseline were only a handful of AZD1222 recipients.

The V and J genes are TRBV6-4 and TRBJ2-3; D assignment may be TRBD1 or TRBD2 (6 bases each). The clonotype was recovered from an adult who received the AZD1222 COVID-19 vaccine. Sequencing used peripheral blood, obtained 28 days after the second AZD1222 dose. In nucleotides, the CDR3 is TGTGCCAGCAGTGAGGGGACTGGGGGCTCAGATACGCAGTATTTT. Translation: CASSEGTGGSDTQYF.